The 6 T cell receptor beta chains listed next were all sequenced from one sample in a study of T cells expressing NK-cell markers. TCRdb reprocessed the 5' RACE reads; each CDR3 protein has one entry and no DNA is given. The sample totals 200,000 to 300,000 distinct CDR3 sequences; its top ten clones hold around 3.9%. Sequencing was performed on blood T cells: a sorted CD56 or NKG2C T cell subset, CD4+ or CD8+ T cells, or bulk PBMC T cells (not recorded which). The receptor set was obtained from a woman aged 18 to 75 in good health.

The genes are TRBV15 and TRBJ1-4. This CDR3 region has 14 residues. Germline CDR1 is LNHNV and CDR2 is YYDKDF (reference sequence). The CDR3: CATSIRLTNERLFF.

The chain has TRBV28 and TRBJ1-1; TCRdb's D gene call, TRBD1, goes unchecked for lack of DNA. CDR3 length: 14 amino acids. Germline loops: CDR1 MDHEN, CDR2 SYDVKM. The CDR3 sequence is CASVGGTGGFEAFF.

The V call is TRBV6-5, the J call TRBJ1-2; TCRdb lists TRBD1, though no DNA is available to test this call. Germline-derived CDR1 and CDR2 are MNHEY and SVGAGI. CDR3 length: 12 residues. CDR3 loop: CASQQTGSGYTF.

The chain combines TRBV11-2 with TRBJ2-1; TCRdb's D call, TRBD2, is unchecked because there is no DNA. Germline CDR1 and CDR2: SGHAT and FQNNGV. The CDR3 length is 18 residues. CDR3 protein: CASSSPKVAGGPGNEQFF.

V is TRBV29-1 and J is TRBJ2-2; the D gene TCRdb calls, TRBD2, cannot be checked with no DNA. The CDR3 is 12 residues long. Germline assignment: CDR1 SQVTM and CDR2 ANQGSEA. Here the CDR3 reads CSVGLPAGELFF.

The gene calls are TRBV5-1 and TRBJ2-2. The germline V gene encodes CDR1 SGHRS and CDR2 YFSETQ. This CDR3 has 15 residues. CDR3 sequence reads: CASSKREGNTGELFF. The whole variable domain, filled in from reference TRBV5-1 and TRBJ2-2, reads KAGVTQTPRYLIKTRGQQVTLSCSPISGHRSVSWYQQTPGQGLQFLFEYFSETQRNKGNFPGRFSGRQFSNSRSEMNVSTLELGDSALYLCASSKREGNTGELFFGEGSRLTVL.